The 23 T cell receptor beta chains below come from one sample, sequenced in a study of shared clonotypes between healthy human individuals. Using immunoSEQ multiplex PCR, the repertoire was profiled, and TCRdb retains in-frame clones only, with some absent. The sample consists of 600,000 to 750,000 clones, 72% of them appearing once. Sequences were obtained from memory CD4+ T cells sorted from blood. Subset described: CD45RA-negative fraction. All receptors come from a woman aged 30 to 39 in good health.

The chain recombines TRBV19 with TRBJ2-1; 13 nucleotides match TRBD2. CDR3 length: 17 amino acids. J gave up 5 bases and V 1 base, and 5 bases lay outside the gene matches. Germline V gene lookup returns CDR1 LNHDA and CDR2 SQIVND (reference sequence). The CDR3 region has the DNA TGTGCCAGTAGTATAGTTAGGACTAGCGGGAGTCACAATGAGCAGTTCTTC. Translation: CASSIVRTSGSHNEQFF.

The rearrangement links TRBV14 to TRBJ2-6, with D possibly matching TRBD2 (5 bases). CDR3 length: 19 residues. The germline CDR1 and CDR2 sequences are SGHDN and FVKESK. V was trimmed by 3 bases and J by 0 bases, leaving 18 bases between them. The CDR3 spells CASSHFLGSGRSGANVLTF. The CDR3 nucleotides read TGTGCCAGCAGCCACTTCCTTGGCAGCGGACGCTCTGGGGCCAACGTCCTGACTTTC.

This clone was detected many times. V gene TRBV6-6 combines with J gene TRBJ1-5, with TRBD1 matching 8 bases. The J segment lost 6 bases and the V segment lost 7 bases, leaving 8 bases of the junction unmatched. The CDR3 loop spans 14 amino acids. Germline V gene lookup returns CDR1 MNHNY and CDR2 SVGAGI (reference sequence). The CDR3 here is CASTLGQGGQPQHF. The CDR3 region has the DNA TGTGCCAGCACCCTTGGACAGGGAGGTCAGCCCCAGCATTTT.

The chain joins TRBV6-5 to TRBJ1-1; 7 bases align to TRBD1. V was clipped by 7 bases and J by 2 bases; unmatched bases: 7. The CDR3 runs 14 residues. The germline gives CDR1 MNHEY, CDR2 SVGAGI. DNA of the CDR3: TGTGCCAGCAAGACTAGGGGGCGCAACACTGAAGCTTTCTTT. Encoded protein: CASKTRGRNTEAFF.

V usage is TRBV6-1 and J usage is TRBJ2-1; 7 nucleotides line up with TRBD1. In germline, CDR1 is MNHNS, CDR2 SASEGT. The CDR3 is 11 amino acids. Unmatched junction bases numbered 4, after V lost 8 bases and J lost 9 bases. CDR3 in DNA: TGTGCCAGCGAGGGGGCTGGTGAGCAGTTCTTC. Protein sequence: CASEGAGEQFF.

The chain uses TRBV19 and TRBJ1-5, with D tentatively TRBD1 (5 bases). Germline V lookup: CDR1 LNHDA, CDR2 SQIVND (reference sequence). V dropped 10 bases and J dropped 1 base, with 14 bases sitting between them. The CDR3 is 14 residues long. CDR3 DNA sequence: TGTGCCACCGCGGTCAGGGAGAGCAATCAGCCCCAGCATTTT. This codes for CATAVRESNQPQHF. The full variable domain, rest sourced from reference TRBV19 and TRBJ1-5, is DGGITQSPKYLFRKEGQNVTLSCEQNLNHDAMYWYRQDPGQGLRLIYYSQIVNDFQKGDIAEGYSVSREKKESFPLTVTSAQKNPTAFYLCATAVRESNQPQHFGDGTRLSIL.

The rearrangement joins TRBV18 to TRBJ1-2; the D is unclear. The CDR3 totals 13 residues. Germline V gene data show CDR1 as KGHSH and CDR2 as LQKENI. V dropped 4 bases and J dropped 3 bases, with 9 bases sitting between them. The CDR3 region has the DNA TGTGCCAGCTCACAGCAGTACGACTATGGCTACACCTTC. It encodes CASSQQYDYGYTF.

The CDR3 DNA follows: TGTGCCAGCAGTATCAGCTACGAGCAGTACTTC. Translated: CASSISYEQYF. This chain uses TRBV2 with TRBJ2-7, with D uncertain. The V gene lost 5 bases and the J gene lost 3 bases, with 5 bases spanning the gap. This CDR3 is built from 11 residues. Per the germline V gene, CDR1 is SNHLY and CDR2 is FYNNEI.

The chain uses TRBV6-5 and TRBJ2-7; TRBD1 matches at 7 bases. CDR1 is MNHEY and CDR2 is SVGAGI in the germline V gene. This CDR3 is built from 12 residues. The CDR3: CGTRDSVYEQYF. The CDR3 DNA follows: TGTGGGACCCGGGACAGCGTCTACGAGCAGTACTTC.

This rearrangement joins TRBV7-9 to TRBJ2-7; tentative D call: TRBD1 (6 bases). This CDR3 region has 14 residues. Trimming left V 6 bases short and J 5 bases short, with 17 bases between. Per the germline V gene, CDR1 is SEHNR and CDR2 is FQNEAQ (reference sequence). This CDR3 reads CASSSTTQGNEQYF. In DNA, the CDR3 is TGTGCCAGCAGTTCGACGACTCAGGGGAACGAGCAGTACTTC.

The rearrangement links TRBV4-1 to TRBJ1-2; D is unclear. V shed 2 bases and J shed 3 bases, with 7 bases lying between them. This CDR3 comprises 13 residues. Germline-derived CDR1 and CDR2 are MGHRA and YSYEKL. DNA for the CDR3: TGCGCCAGCAGCCAACTAGGGCACTATGGCTACACCTTC. This sequence encodes CASSQLGHYGYTF.

To note about this clone: Other nucleotide sequences in the sample specify the same CDR3. The chain links TRBV9 to TRBJ2-6; D is unclear. Germline CDR1 SGDLS, CDR2 YYNGEE. With 2 bases removed from V and 0 bases from J, the gap between germline ends came to 3 bases. This CDR3 spans 14 amino acids. CDR3 protein: CASSVYSGANVLTF. In DNA form, the CDR3 reads TGTGCCAGCAGCGTTTACTCTGGGGCCAACGTCCTGACTTTC.

Comment on this clone: One junction end does not reproduce the germline sequence, and a read error may be involved. V is TRBV7-6 and J is TRBJ1-3; weak D call: TRBD1 (5 bases). Germline V gene data show CDR1 as SGHVS and CDR2 as FNYEAQ. The CDR3 loop spans 12 amino acids. CDR3 protein: CASSLDVRTNDF. The CDR3 DNA reads TGTGCCAGCAGCTTAGATGTCCGGACAAATGATTTT.

This clone was observed a handful of times. The chain carries TRBV6-1 and TRBJ1-5; D call uncertain. V was cut by 1 base and J by 10 bases, with 14 bases left in between. Per the germline V gene, CDR1 is MNHNS and CDR2 is SASEGT. There are 14 residues in the CDR3. The CDR3 region is CASSEGGLRVPQHF. The CDR3 bases are TGTGCCAGCAGTGAAGGGGGTCTGCGTGTCCCCCAGCATTTT.

A note on this clone: Other DNA sequences in the same sample also yield this CDR3. V is TRBV2 and J is TRBJ2-7; a weak D match, TRBD1 (6 bases). This CDR3 is built from 14 residues. Germline assignment: CDR1 SNHLY and CDR2 FYNNEI. Trimming shortened V by 2 bases and J by 2 bases, and 10 bases separated the two germline ends. The CDR3 protein is CASSESQGPYEQYF. The CDR3, as DNA: TGTGCCAGCAGTGAATCACAGGGTCCCTACGAGCAGTACTTC.

Only a few counts were recorded for this clone. The rearrangement uses TRBV5-5 and TRBJ2-2; D ambiguous. The CDR3 totals 14 residues. In germline, CDR1 is SGHKS, CDR2 YYEKEE (reference sequence). Trimming removed 2 bases at V and 10 bases at J, with 15 bases between. The CDR3 loop is CASSFFSGNAELFF. CDR3 nucleotides: TGTGCCAGCAGCTTTTTTAGTGGTAATGCGGAGCTGTTTTTT.

This rearrangement joins TRBV7-3 to TRBJ2-1; a weak D match, TRBD2 (6 bases). Germline loops: CDR1 SGHTA, CDR2 FQGTGA. Trimming removed 2 bases from V and 8 bases from J, with 16 bases in between. CDR3 length: 15 amino acids. The CDR3 nucleotides are TGTGCCAGCAGCTTACTGGGGGGATATTTGCATGAGCAGTTCTTC. Protein product: CASSLLGGYLHEQFF.

V and J are TRBV30 and TRBJ2-7; no firm D call. CDR3 length: 12 residues. Per the germline V gene, CDR1 is GTSNPN and CDR2 is SVGIG (reference sequence). V was shortened by 7 bases and J by 2 bases, with 12 bases between the two germline ends. The CDR3 DNA is TGTGCCTTGAAGGGCAGTCCCTACGAGCAGTACTTC. Its translation: CALKGSPYEQYF.

The V and J genes are TRBV10-3 and TRBJ1-1; D gene ambiguous. The V gene's germline CDR1 is ENHRY and CDR2 SYGVKD. CDR3 length: 15 amino acids. The V end was cut by 2 bases, the J end by 0 bases, with 10 bases between. DNA for the CDR3: TGTGCCATCAGTGAGGTTATGGTAATGAACACTGAAGCTTTCTTT. Translation gives CAISEVMVMNTEAFF.

This clone has only a few counts. The V and J genes are TRBV27 and TRBJ2-7; D possibly corresponds to TRBD1 (5 bases). This CDR3 is 12 amino acids long. Germline CDR1 is MNHEY and CDR2 is SMNVEV (reference sequence). The ends were cut back, 8 bases at V and 3 bases at J, with 11 bases in the middle. The DNA of the CDR3 is TGTGCCAGCTGGGGTAGGGGCTACGAGCAGTACTTC. Its translation is CASWGRGYEQYF.

This chain links TRBV29-1 with TRBJ2-5, with 7 positions matching TRBD1. J was trimmed by 1 base and V by 6 bases; bases with no gene match: 5. CDR1 is SQVTM, CDR2 ANQGSEA, per germline. CDR3 length: 13 residues. The CDR3 DNA reads as TGCAGCGTCCACCGGACAGGCCAAGAGACCCAGTACTTC. Protein: CSVHRTGQETQYF.

The chain has TRBV2 and TRBJ2-5; 14 bases map to TRBD2. Germline-derived CDR1 and CDR2 are SNHLY and FYNNEI. This CDR3 spans 15 amino acids. V dropped 4 bases and J dropped 5; count of bases not matched to a gene: 3. In nucleotides, the CDR3 is TGTGCCAGCAGTGCAGGACTAGCGGGGGGCGAGACCCAGTACTTC. Translation gives CASSAGLAGGETQYF.

The chain joins TRBV7-3 to TRBJ1-1; perhaps TRBD1 as D (6 bases). Per the germline V gene, CDR1 is SGHTA and CDR2 is FQGTGA. Trimming took off 6 bases at V and 1 base at J, with 9 bases between the two ends. CDR3 length: 13 amino acids. The CDR3: CASRRTENTEAFF. In DNA, the CDR3 is TGTGCCAGCAGGAGGACAGAGAACACTGAAGCTTTCTTT.